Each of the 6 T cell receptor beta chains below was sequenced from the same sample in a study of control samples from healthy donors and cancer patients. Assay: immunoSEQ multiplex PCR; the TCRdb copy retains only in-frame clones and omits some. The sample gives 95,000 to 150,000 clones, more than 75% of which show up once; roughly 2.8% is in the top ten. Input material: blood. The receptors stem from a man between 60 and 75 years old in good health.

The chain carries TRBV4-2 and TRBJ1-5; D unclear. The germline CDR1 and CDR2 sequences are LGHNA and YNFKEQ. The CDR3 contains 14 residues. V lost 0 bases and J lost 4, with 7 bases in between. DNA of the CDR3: TGTGCCAGCAGCCAAGAGATTGGTAATCAGCCCCAGCATTTT. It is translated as CASSQEIGNQPQHF.

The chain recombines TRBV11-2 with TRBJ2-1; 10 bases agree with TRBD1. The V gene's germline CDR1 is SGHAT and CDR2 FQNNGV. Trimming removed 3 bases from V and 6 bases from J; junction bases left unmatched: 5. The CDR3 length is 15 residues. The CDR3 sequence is CASSFGTGVTNEQFF. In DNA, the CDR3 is TGTGCCAGCAGCTTTGGGACAGGGGTAACCAATGAGCAGTTCTTC.

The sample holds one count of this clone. The CDR3 nucleotides read TGTGCCAGCAGCTACGGGGACGAGCAGTACTTC. Translated, it gives CASSYGDEQYF. V and J are TRBV7-3 and TRBJ2-7; D might be TRBD2 (5 bases). The CDR3 is 11 amino acids. V gave up 4 bases and J gave up 5 bases, with 6 bases separating them. CDR1 SGHTA and CDR2 FQGTGA come from the germline V gene.

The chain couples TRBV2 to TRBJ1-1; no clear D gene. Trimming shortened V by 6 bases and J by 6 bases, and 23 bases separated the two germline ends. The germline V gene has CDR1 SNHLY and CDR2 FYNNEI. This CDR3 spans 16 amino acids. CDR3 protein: CASRPPFDGRYAEAFF. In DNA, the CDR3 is TGTGCCAGCAGGCCCCCTTTCGATGGTCGATATGCTGAAGCTTTCTTT.

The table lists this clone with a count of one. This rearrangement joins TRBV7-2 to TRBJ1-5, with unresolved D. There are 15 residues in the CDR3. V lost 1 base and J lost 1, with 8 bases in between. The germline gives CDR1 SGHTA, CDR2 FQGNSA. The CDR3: CASSLVGGSNQPQHF. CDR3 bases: TGTGCCAGCAGCTTAGTCGGTGGGAGCAATCAGCCCCAGCATTTT.

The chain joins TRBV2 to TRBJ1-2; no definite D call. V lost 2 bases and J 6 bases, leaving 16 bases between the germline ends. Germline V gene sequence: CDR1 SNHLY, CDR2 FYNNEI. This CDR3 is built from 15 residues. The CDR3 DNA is TGTGCCAGCAGTGAATTCGTCCTGGGGTTTGATGGCTACACCTTC. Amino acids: CASSEFVLGFDGYTF.